Below, 8 T cell receptor beta chains from the same sample are listed, as sequenced in a study of cytomegalovirus exposure and HLA in healthy donors. Vbeta (60) and Jbeta (13) primers were used in the PCR. Here immunoSEQ multiplex PCR was the method, and the copy in TCRdb shows in-frame clones only, minus some. Of 150,000 or so clones detected, approximately 80% appear once; the ten largest clones hold 5.6%. Sequenced sample: PBMCs. The source of these receptors is a woman aged 40-49 years in good health and CMV-seropositive.

The chain uses TRBV2 and TRBJ1-5, with D perhaps matching TRBD1 (5 bases). This CDR3 region has 15 residues. The germline V gene encodes CDR1 SNHLY and CDR2 FYNNEI. With 6 bases removed from V and 1 base from J, the gap between germline ends came to 13 bases. Here the CDR3 reads CASRPGTASNQPQHF. CDR3 in DNA: TGTGCCAGCAGACCCGGGACTGCAAGCAATCAGCCCCAGCATTTT.

The V call is TRBV7-9, the J call TRBJ1-5; 7 nucleotides line up with TRBD1. This CDR3 has 15 residues. Germline values: CDR1 SEHNR, CDR2 FQNEAQ (reference sequence). V was pared by 3 bases and J by 0 bases, with 2 bases of the junction left unmatched. The CDR3 region has the DNA TGTGCCAGCAGCTTCGGGACAGCTAGCAATCAGCCCCAGCATTTT. Amino acids: CASSFGTASNQPQHF.

The chain links TRBV25-1 to TRBJ2-7, with 7 nucleotides matching TRBD1. CDR3 size: 14 residues. Germline trimming cut 6 bases from V and 4 bases from J; bases unmatched to any gene: 9. CDR1 MGHDK and CDR2 SYGVNS come from the germline V gene. The CDR3 loop reads CASSPDRVPYEQYF. The CDR3 DNA reads as TGTGCCAGCAGCCCAGACAGGGTTCCGTACGAGCAGTACTTC.

This chain joins TRBV30 and TRBJ1-1, with D possibly TRBD1 on 5 matching bases. Deletions cut 3 bases from V and 5 bases from J, with 16 bases between. The CDR3 totals 14 residues. The germline V gene encodes CDR1 GTSNPN and CDR2 SVGIG (reference sequence). The CDR3 DNA follows: TGTGCCTGGAGCCCTAGGTCAGGGCGTACTGAAGCTTTCTTT. Translated, it gives CAWSPRSGRTEAFF. The variable domain in full, with the rest retrieved from reference TRBV30 and TRBJ1-1, is SQTIHQWPATLVQPVGSPLSLECTVEGTSNPNLYWYRQAAGRGLQLLFYSVGIGQISSEVPQNLSASRPQDRQFILSSKKLLLSDSGFYLCAWSPRSGRTEAFFGQGTRLTVV.

The rearrangement joins TRBV5-4 to TRBJ2-7; TRBD2 aligns across 10 bases. The V gene end was trimmed by 6 bases and the J gene end by 6 bases; junction bases not matched to a gene: 6. CDR1 SGHNT and CDR2 YYREEE come from the germline V gene (reference sequence). This CDR3 has 13 residues. The CDR3 nucleotides read TGTGCCAGCACCTCTAGCGGGAGAGGCGAGCAGTACTTC. Protein product: CASTSSGRGEQYF.

The chain couples TRBV25-1 to TRBJ1-5; D might be TRBD1 (6 bases). The CDR3 covers 16 residues. Germline V lookup: CDR1 MGHDK, CDR2 SYGVNS. Trimming took off 2 bases at V and 7 bases at J, with 18 bases between the two ends. CDR3 amino acids: CASSELVRGTRQPQHF. The DNA of the CDR3 is TGTGCCAGCAGTGAACTGGTCAGGGGCACACGGCAGCCCCAGCATTTT.

Sample share makes this clone medium-sized. CDR3 sequence: CASSLMASGREQYF. DNA for the CDR3: TGTGCCAGCAGTTTAATGGCTAGCGGGAGGGAGCAGTACTTC. The chain joins TRBV28 to TRBJ2-7, with TRBD2 matching 11 bases. The CDR3 contains 14 residues. Germline values: CDR1 MDHEN, CDR2 SYDVKM. V was clipped by 2 bases and J by 7 bases; unmatched bases: 4.

This clone has more than one count but fewer than ten. V usage is TRBV7-9 and J usage is TRBJ1-4; D is undetermined. This CDR3 is 13 amino acids long. The V end was cut by 5 bases, the J end by 14 bases, with 18 bases between. Germline V gene sequence: CDR1 SEHNR, CDR2 FQNEAQ (reference sequence). This CDR3 is CASSIPPGSRLFF. The CDR3 region has the DNA TGTGCCAGCAGCATCCCCCCCGGTTCGAGGCTGTTTTTT.